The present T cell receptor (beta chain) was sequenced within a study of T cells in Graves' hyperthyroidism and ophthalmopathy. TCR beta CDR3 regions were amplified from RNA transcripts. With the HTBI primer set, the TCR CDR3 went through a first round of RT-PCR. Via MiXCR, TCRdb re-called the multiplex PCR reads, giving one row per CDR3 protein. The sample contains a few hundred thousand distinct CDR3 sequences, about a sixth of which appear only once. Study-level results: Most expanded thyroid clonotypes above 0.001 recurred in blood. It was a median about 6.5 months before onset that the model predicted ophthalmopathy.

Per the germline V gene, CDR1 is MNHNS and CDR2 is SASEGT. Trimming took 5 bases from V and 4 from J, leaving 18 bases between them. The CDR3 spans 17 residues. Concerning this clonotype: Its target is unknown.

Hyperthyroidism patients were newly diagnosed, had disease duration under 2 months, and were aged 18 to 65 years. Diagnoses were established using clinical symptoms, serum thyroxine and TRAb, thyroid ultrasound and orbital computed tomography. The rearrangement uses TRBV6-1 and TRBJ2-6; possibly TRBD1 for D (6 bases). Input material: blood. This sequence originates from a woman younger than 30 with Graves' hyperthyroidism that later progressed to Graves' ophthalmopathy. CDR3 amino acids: CASSNQRTVSGANVLTF. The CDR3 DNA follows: TGTGCCAGCAGTAATCAAAGGACAGTGTCCGGGGCCAACGTCCTGACTTTC.